The 12 T cell receptor beta chains below were found in one sample sequenced in a study of T cell clonality in common variable immunodeficiency. Profiling relied on immunoSEQ multiplex PCR, and the TCRdb table lists in-frame clones only, not all of them. The sample includes more than 35,000 clones, none of them occurring once. Sequenced input: peripheral blood mononuclear cells. The source of these receptors is a person between 18 and 75 years old in good health.

This clone came up many times. The CDR3 extends 3 residues past the end of the read, so its final part is completed from the germline J gene. The chain is built from TRBV5-1 and TRBJ2-5; D perhaps matches TRBD2 (6 bases). V was pared by 0 bases and J by 4 bases, with 13 bases between. The CDR3 covers 15 residues. Germline V CDR1 and CDR2: SGHRS, YFSETQ. CDR3 region: CASSLGWQEGETQYF. The DNA read from the CDR3 is TGCGCCAGCAGCTTGGGGTGGCAGGAGGGAGAGACC.

In its sample, this clone was seen many times. The read is 3 residues too short to cover the CDR3 end, so that end is filled in from the germline J gene. The V gene is TRBV9, the J gene TRBJ2-2, with 10 bases fitting TRBD2. The ends lost 7 bases at V and 5 bases at J; junction bases unmatched: 11. Germline-derived CDR1 and CDR2 are SGDLS and YYNGEE. CDR3 size: 16 residues. Incomplete CDR3 DNA: TGTGCCAGCCGCGGTGGAGCGGGAGGGCAGACCGGGGAG. As protein: CASRGGAGGQTGE. The CDR3 in full is CASRGGAGGQTGELFF. The full variable domain, rest sourced from reference TRBV9 and TRBJ2-2, is DSGVTQTPKHLITATGQRVTLRCSPRSGDLSVYWYQQSLDQGLQFLIQYYNGEERAKGNILERFSAQQFPDLHSELNLSSLELGDSALYFCASRGGAGGQTGELFFGEGSRLTVL.

This clone was counted at least ten times. The CDR3 end is not reached by the read, which stops 3 residues before it; the germline J gene fills it in. The V and J genes are TRBV9 and TRBJ2-1; tentatively, D is TRBD2 (6 bases). Germline V CDR1 and CDR2: SGDLS, YYNGEE. The CDR3 sequence is 13 residues long. Trimming cost V 3 bases and J 5 bases, with 9 bases left between them. The chain's CDR3 is CASSAQRDNEQFF. The DNA read from the CDR3 is TGTGCCAGCAGCGCCCAGCGGGACAATGAG. Full variable domain (missing parts from reference TRBV9 and TRBJ2-1): DSGVTQTPKHLITATGQRVTLRCSPRSGDLSVYWYQQSLDQGLQFLIQYYNGEERAKGNILERFSAQQFPDLHSELNLSSLELGDSALYFCASSAQRDNEQFFGPGTRLTVL.

This clone was seen ten or more times. The CDR3 extends 3 residues past the end of the read, so its final part is completed from the germline J gene. This rearrangement joins TRBV19 to TRBJ2-2; 13 nucleotides match TRBD2. V was clipped by 7 bases and J by 1 base; unmatched bases: 9. The length of the CDR3 is 18 residues. Germline V lookup: CDR1 LNHDA, CDR2 SQIVND (reference sequence). CDR3 protein: CASILTSGRIRNTGELFF. The part of the CDR3 DNA that was read is TGTGCCAGTATCCTGACTAGCGGGAGGATAAGGAACACCGGGGAG. Variable domain in full (rest from reference TRBV19 and TRBJ2-2): DGGITQSPKYLFRKEGQNVTLSCEQNLNHDAMYWYRQDPGQGLRLIYYSQIVNDFQKGDIAEGYSVSREKKESFPLTVTSAQKNPTAFYLCASILTSGRIRNTGELFFGEGSRLTVL.

This clone was seen repeatedly, ten times or more. The CDR3 is cut off 3 residues early in the read; its end comes from the germline J gene. V gene TRBV4-1 combines with J gene TRBJ1-4; 7 bases are shared with TRBD1. Per germline, CDR1 MGHRA and CDR2 YSYEKL. The V gene end was trimmed by 0 bases and the J gene end by 8 bases; junction bases not matched to a gene: 9. This CDR3 spans 16 amino acids. CDR3 amino acids: CASSQDAGQAREKLFF. The sequenced part of the CDR3 DNA is TGCGCCAGCAGCCAAGACGCAGGACAGGCGCGAGAAAAA.

The table lists this clone with many counts. The read ends 3 residues before the CDR3 terminus; that terminus is restored from the germline J gene. The chain links TRBV12-3 or TRBV12-4 to TRBJ1-5, with D possibly matching TRBD1 (6 bases). The CDR3 extends over 14 amino acids. Trimming took off 1 base at V and 7 bases at J, with 11 bases between the two ends. CDR3 loop: CASSLEQGSQPQHF. Partial CDR3 DNA: TGTGCCAGCAGTTTAGAACAGGGTTCCCAGCCC.

This clone was counted at least ten times. Read data end 3 residues before the CDR3 end; the end is taken from the germline J gene. The chain recombines TRBV7-2 with TRBJ1-1; D not certain. V shed 0 bases and J shed 3 bases, with 11 bases lying between them. This CDR3 region has 15 residues. Germline loops: CDR1 SGHTA, CDR2 FQGNSA. Incomplete CDR3 DNA: TGTGCCAGCAGCTTAGCGCAAACACGCTACACTGAA. It encodes CASSLAQTRYTE. The CDR3, in full, reads CASSLAQTRYTEAFF.

This clone appeared many times. The read halts 3 residues ahead of the CDR3 end, with the missing end drawn from the germline J gene. J is TRBJ1-2 and V is TRBV20-1; 9 positions agree with TRBD1. Unmatched junction bases numbered 10, after V lost 5 bases and J lost 6 bases. From germline, CDR1 is DFQATT and CDR2 SNEGSKA (reference sequence). CDR3 size: 14 residues. The CDR3 protein is CSADHRGRYDGYTF. The DNA read from the CDR3 is TGCAGTGCTGACCACAGGGGGCGGTATGATGGC.

This clone was picked up many times. The observed sequence ends 3 residues before the CDR3 terminus, with the missing tail filled in from the germline J gene. The chain carries TRBV5-1 and TRBJ1-5, with D maybe TRBD1 (6 bases). The CDR3 spans 14 residues. Looked up from germline, CDR1 is SGHRS and CDR2 is YFSETQ. The V end lost 5 bases, the J end lost 4 bases, and 13 bases lay between the germline ends. The CDR3 sequence: CASSWGGPNQPQHF. CDR3 DNA (partial): TGCGCCAGCAGTTGGGGGGGGCCGAATCAGCCC.

Many counts were recorded for this clone. The CDR3 is cut off 3 residues early in the read; its end comes from the germline J gene. The genes are TRBV30 and TRBJ2-3, with D unresolved. The CDR3 has 15 amino acids. Germline loops: CDR1 GTSNPN, CDR2 SVGIG (reference sequence). V lost 4 bases and J 0 bases, leaving 14 bases between the germline ends. The sequenced part of the CDR3 DNA is TGTGCCTGGAAAGGGCCTAACGCTAGCACAGATACG. This encodes CAWKGPNASTDT. The whole CDR3 sequence reads CAWKGPNASTDTQYF. The full variable domain, rest sourced from reference TRBV30 and TRBJ2-3, is SQTIHQWPATLVQPVGSPLSLECTVEGTSNPNLYWYRQAAGRGLQLLFYSVGIGQISSEVPQNLSASRPQDRQFILSSKKLLLSDSGFYLCAWKGPNASTDTQYFGPGTRLTVL.

This clone was observed at least ten times. The CDR3 goes on 3 residues after the read ends, and that part is filled in from the germline J gene. This chain links TRBV5-1 with TRBJ2-7, with D unclear. The CDR3 length is 16 residues. Germline CDR1 reads SGHRS; CDR2 reads YFSETQ. The V and J ends lost 0 bases and 0 bases respectively, with 13 bases between them. The CDR3 sequence: CASSLAEERGSYEQYF. CDR3 DNA, as far as it was read: TGCGCCAGCAGCTTGGCCGAGGAACGCGGCTCCTACGAG.

There are many counts of this clone. The sequenced fragment ends 3 residues before the CDR3 boundary, so the rest is inferred from the germline J gene. The chain couples TRBV7-9 to TRBJ2-7, with no clear D. V lost 9 bases and J lost 2, with 17 bases in between. Germline-derived CDR1 and CDR2 are SEHNR and FQNEAQ (reference sequence). The CDR3 sequence is 14 residues long. The sequenced CDR3 bases are TGTGCCAGTGCGAAGACTCACACACCCTACGAG. Translated: CASAKTHTPYE. The entire CDR3 is CASAKTHTPYEQYF.